The count of the clone carrying this T cell receptor (beta chain) is one. This sample is part of a study of graft-versus-host responses after intestinal transplantation. Here immunoSEQ multiplex PCR was the method, and the copy in TCRdb shows in-frame clones only, minus some. The profile shows roughly 27,000 clones, roughly 80% of them singletons. There are 11 residues in the CDR3. Per the germline V gene, CDR1 is DFQATT and CDR2 is SNEGSKA (reference sequence). The material was PBMCs, obtained approximately four weeks after intestinal transplant. The receptor was isolated from a human patient who received an intestinal transplant, so some T cells may come from the graft donor. This chain links TRBV20-1 with TRBJ2-7, with D perhaps matching TRBD1 (6 bases). The DNA for the CDR3 is TGCAGCCCTAGGGGGTACTACGAGCAGTACTTC. This gives the protein CSPRGYYEQYF.